This entry features one T cell receptor (beta chain) sequence. Data came from immunoSEQ multiplex PCR; TCRdb stores just in-frame clones and leaves some out. Here the sample spans under 200,000 clones, more than 75% being singletons. The data belong to a study of blood T cell repertoires in COVID-19. The overall study: Sites across the United States, Italy and Spain contributed samples from acute and convalescent COVID-19.

The CDR3 has 12 amino acids. The V end was cut by 1 base, the J end by 4 bases, with 5 bases between. Germline V gives CDR1 SGHAT, CDR2 FQNNGV. The TCR originated in a man aged 40-49 years with active or convalescent COVID-19. The sequencing input was peripheral blood. The chain has TRBV11-2 and TRBJ2-7; D not certain. For the CDR3, the DNA is TGTGCCAGCAGCTTAGCAGGATACGAGCAGTACTTC. Amino acids: CASSLAGYEQYF.